The 31 T cell receptor beta chains below all came from one sample that was sequenced in a study of cytomegalovirus exposure and HLA in healthy donors. 60 Vbeta and 13 Jbeta primers were used in PCR. Produced via immunoSEQ multiplex PCR; TCRdb's table is partial and in-frame only. This table has about 150,000 clones, more than 75% appearing once. Source material: PBMCs. The receptors stem from a man aged 25-45 years in good health and CMV-seropositive.

The gene calls are TRBV5-1 and TRBJ2-7, with a tentative D call TRBD2 (5 bases). Germline V gene data show CDR1 as SGHRS and CDR2 as YFSETQ. The CDR3 covers 11 residues. The germline V and J ends were trimmed by 8 bases and 5 bases, with 11 bases remaining between them. The CDR3, as DNA: TGCGCCAGTAGATCGGGGAACGAGCAGTACTTC. This translates into CASRSGNEQYF.

V is TRBV2 and J is TRBJ2-5, with D possibly matching TRBD1 (5 bases). The end of the DNA is better explained by TRBJ2-7, so the J call may be wrong. The CDR3 spans 15 residues. Germline V gene data show CDR1 as SNHLY and CDR2 as FYNNEI. CDR3: CASSEVPPGYDEQYF. The CDR3 DNA follows: TGTGCCAGCAGTGAAGTCCCCCCAGGGTACGACGAGCAGTACTTC.

The chain carries TRBV28 and TRBJ2-5; 11 bases agree with TRBD2. The CDR3 has 17 amino acids. V lost 2 bases and J lost 4; bases outside the gene matches: 9. Looked up from germline, CDR1 is MDHEN and CDR2 is SYDVKM. Here the CDR3 reads CASSLPPLAGGRETQYF. As DNA, the CDR3 is TGTGCCAGCAGTTTACCCCCGCTAGCGGGAGGTAGAGAGACCCAGTACTTC.

The chain carries TRBV19 and TRBJ2-5, with a tentative D call TRBD2 (5 bases). Germline loops: CDR1 LNHDA, CDR2 SQIVND (reference sequence). Trimming removed 5 bases at V and 5 bases at J, with 15 bases between. This CDR3 has 14 residues. This CDR3 is CASSLDVGGETQYF. CDR3 bases: TGTGCCAGTAGTCTCGATGTAGGCGGGGAGACCCAGTACTTC.

The chain recombines TRBV12-5 with TRBJ1-4; D is unclear. The CDR3 spans 16 residues. CDR1 and CDR2 from the germline V gene are LGHNT and FRNRAP. Trimming removed 1 base at V and 0 bases at J, with 9 bases between. CDR3: CASGLGVSTTNEKLFF. The CDR3 nucleotides read TGTGCTAGTGGTTTGGGTGTATCTACAACTAATGAAAAACTGTTTTTT.

V usage is TRBV9 and J usage is TRBJ2-1; D possibly corresponds to TRBD2 (5 bases). Germline lookup yields CDR1 SGDLS and CDR2 YYNGEE. V dropped 0 bases and J dropped 4 bases, with 11 bases sitting between them. This CDR3 spans 15 amino acids. CDR3 loop: CASSVGGSVYNEQFF. The CDR3 DNA sequence: TGTGCCAGCAGCGTAGGCGGGTCTGTTTACAATGAGCAGTTCTTC.

The chain joins TRBV19 to TRBJ2-2; 10 positions match TRBD2. This CDR3 spans 15 amino acids. CDR1 and CDR2 from the germline V gene are LNHDA and SQIVND (reference sequence). Losses at the gene ends were 6 bases for V and 6 bases for J; bases not matched to a gene: 7. The CDR3 region is CASRGYSGRPGELFF. CDR3 DNA: TGTGCCAGTAGGGGATATAGCGGGAGGCCCGGGGAGCTGTTTTTT.

The chain combines TRBV15 with TRBJ2-7, with 7 bases fitting TRBD2. Germline V gene data show CDR1 as LNHNV and CDR2 as YYDKDF (reference sequence). CDR3 size: 12 residues. Germline trimming cut 5 bases from V and 3 bases from J; bases unmatched to any gene: 1. The CDR3 protein is CATSPGGYEQYF. CDR3 DNA sequence: TGTGCCACCAGCCCGGGAGGCTACGAGCAGTACTTC.

CDR3 residues: CASSTGQYSNQPQHF. CDR3 in DNA: TGTGCCAGCAGCACCGGACAGTATAGCAATCAGCCCCAGCATTTT. The J gene is TRBJ1-5, the V gene TRBV5-8; D possibly corresponds to TRBD1 (6 bases). V lost 4 bases and J 0 bases, leaving 11 bases between the germline ends. Germline V lookup: CDR1 SGHTS, CDR2 YDEGEE. The CDR3 sequence is 15 residues long.

The chain uses TRBV7-3 and TRBJ2-6; D is possibly TRBD1 (5 bases). This CDR3 is 16 amino acids long. V was trimmed by 9 bases and J by 0 bases, leaving 15 bases between them. Germline CDR1 SGHTA, CDR2 FQGTGA. This CDR3 is CASQGGVGSGANVLTF. The CDR3 DNA reads TGTGCCAGTCAGGGTGGTGTAGGCTCTGGGGCCAACGTCCTGACTTTC. The complete variable domain, with remaining parts taken from reference TRBV7-3 and TRBJ2-6, reads GAGVSQTPSNKVTEKGKYVELRCDPISGHTALYWYRQSLGQGPEFLIYFQGTGAADDSGLPNDRFFAVRPEGSVSTLKIQRTERGDSAVYLCASQGGVGSGANVLTFGAGSRLTVL.

The chain links TRBV7-6 to TRBJ2-2, with D perhaps TRBD2 (5 bases). Trimming shortened V by 3 bases and J by 6 bases, and 8 bases separated the two germline ends. Germline V gene data show CDR1 as SGHVS and CDR2 as FNYEAQ. The length of the CDR3 is 13 residues. This CDR3 is CASSFTSPGELFF. In DNA form, the CDR3 reads TGTGCCAGCAGCTTCACTAGTCCCGGGGAGCTGTTTTTT.

This clone was seen once. This chain uses TRBV6-5 with TRBJ2-1; 9 bases align to TRBD1. Losses at the gene ends were 6 bases for V and 0 bases for J; bases not matched to a gene: 3. CDR1 and CDR2 from the germline V gene are MNHEY and SVGAGI. The length of the CDR3 is 15 residues. For the CDR3, the DNA is TGTGCCAGCAGCCGGGGACAGGGCTCCTACAATGAGCAGTTCTTC. It codes for CASSRGQGSYNEQFF.

The gene calls are TRBV28 and TRBJ2-5; 7 bases are shared with TRBD1. The germline gives CDR1 MDHEN, CDR2 SYDVKM. The V gene end was trimmed by 4 bases and the J gene end by 7 bases; junction bases not matched to a gene: 9. This CDR3 comprises 14 residues. The CDR3: CASSSSDRPGTQYF. For the CDR3, the DNA is TGTGCCAGCAGTTCCTCGGACAGGCCCGGGACCCAGTACTTC.

The rearrangement joins TRBV7-2 to TRBJ2-7; the D gene is possibly TRBD1 (6 bases). V shed 8 bases and J shed 7 bases, with 24 bases lying between them. Germline assignment: CDR1 SGHTA and CDR2 FQGNSA. This CDR3 spans 15 amino acids. The CDR3 bases are TGTGCCAGCGCGCCCGGGACATCGCCCTCCGGTGAGCAGTACTTC. Translation gives CASAPGTSPSGEQYF.

The genes are TRBV7-9 and TRBJ1-5, with TRBD1 matching over 7 bases. The CDR3 consists of 19 residues. With 0 bases clipped from V and 1 base from J, the junction kept 12 bases outside the gene matches. Germline CDR1 reads SEHNR; CDR2 reads FQNEAQ (reference sequence). CDR3: CASSLAQVTGDTSNQPQHF. The CDR3 DNA sequence: TGTGCCAGCAGCTTAGCGCAAGTCACAGGGGATACGAGCAATCAGCCCCAGCATTTT. The whole variable domain, filled in from reference TRBV7-9 and TRBJ1-5, reads DTGVSQNPRHKITKRGQNVTFRCDPISEHNRLYWYRQTLGQGPEFLTYFQNEAQLEKSRLLSDRFSAERPKGSFSTLEIQRTEQGDSAMYLCASSLAQVTGDTSNQPQHFGDGTRLSIL.

This rearrangement joins TRBV6-5 to TRBJ2-5; 8 bases agree with TRBD1. The DNA matches TRBJ2-7 better at its end, which makes the J call doubtful. CDR3 length: 15 amino acids. Germline V lookup: CDR1 MNHEY, CDR2 SVGAGI. The CDR3 coding sequence is TGTGCCAGCAACAGGGGGAGTGGCAACCGCTACGAGCAGTACTTC. Its protein is CASNRGSGNRYEQYF.

A remark on this clone: Sequence at one end of the junction differs from germline and may be a read error. The J gene is TRBJ2-7, the V gene TRBV5-6; 8 positions match TRBD1. Germline V lookup: CDR1 SGHDT, CDR2 YYEEEE. The CDR3 spans 14 residues. CDR3 DNA: TGTGCCAGCTGCTTTACAGGGGGTCCCTACGAGCAGTACTTC. As protein: CASCFTGGPYEQYF.

The chain is built from TRBV4-2 and TRBJ1-2; TRBD1 agrees at 10 bases. CDR1 and CDR2 from the germline V gene are LGHNA and YNFKEQ. V dropped 5 bases and J dropped 8; count of bases not matched to a gene: 11. This CDR3 comprises 15 residues. The CDR3 DNA reads TGTGCCAGCAGCTTAGGGACAGGGGATCTGGGCGGCTACACCTTC. This codes for CASSLGTGDLGGYTF.

The J gene is TRBJ1-5, the V gene TRBV25-1; no firm D call. The germline gives CDR1 MGHDK, CDR2 SYGVNS. The V gene lost 2 bases and the J gene lost 1 base, with 6 bases spanning the gap. This CDR3 spans 14 amino acids. The CDR3 region is CASSELSSNQPQHF. The CDR3 region has the DNA TGTGCCAGCAGTGAACTTTCCAGCAATCAGCCCCAGCATTTT.

This chain links TRBV28 with TRBJ2-2; D possibly corresponds to TRBD1 (5 bases). Looked up from germline, CDR1 is MDHEN and CDR2 is SYDVKM. V was cut by 5 bases and J by 1 base, with 8 bases left in between. The CDR3 sequence is 14 residues long. The CDR3 DNA reads as TGTGCCAGCAGTCTGCAGGGGAACACCGGGGAGCTGTTTTTT. Amino acids: CASSLQGNTGELFF.

V usage is TRBV5-6 and J usage is TRBJ2-3; D is possibly TRBD1 (5 bases). V lost 0 bases and J 1 base, leaving 12 bases between the germline ends. The length of the CDR3 is 16 residues. Germline CDR1 is SGHDT and CDR2 is YYEEEE. This chain's CDR3 is CASSLGGRFRTDTQYF. CDR3 bases: TGTGCCAGCAGCTTGGGGGGCCGGTTCCGCACAGATACGCAGTATTTT.

With respect to this clone: At one boundary the junction diverges from the germline segment, which might be a read error. The chain has TRBV19 and TRBJ1-3; D is possibly TRBD1 (5 bases). This CDR3 comprises 15 residues. CDR1 and CDR2 (germline): LNHDA, SQIVND (reference sequence). CDR3 coding DNA: TGTGCCAGTAGTATCCACCCCACAAGGGGAAGCACCATATATTTT. Its translation: CASSIHPTRGSTIYF. Drawing the rest from reference TRBV19 and TRBJ1-3, the complete variable domain is DGGITQSPKYLFRKEGQNVTLSCEQNLNHDAMYWYRQDPGQGLRLIYYSQIVNDFQKGDIAEGYSVSREKKESFPLTVTSAQKNPTAFYLCASSIHPTRGSTIYFGEGSWLTVV.

The rearrangement joins TRBV28 to TRBJ2-5; D gene ambiguous. The CDR3 has 11 residues. V lost 3 bases and J 5 bases, leaving 4 bases between the germline ends. CDR1 MDHEN and CDR2 SYDVKM come from the germline V gene. This CDR3 reads CASSLSETQYF. The CDR3 DNA follows: TGTGCCAGCAGTTTGAGCGAGACCCAGTACTTC.

The chain joins TRBV19 to TRBJ2-2; D might be TRBD2 (5 bases). Per germline, CDR1 LNHDA and CDR2 SQIVND (reference sequence). CDR3 size: 15 residues. V was shortened by 5 bases and J by 0 bases, with 10 bases between the two germline ends. The CDR3 spells CASSSWESNTGELFF. In DNA, the CDR3 is TGTGCCAGTAGTTCGTGGGAGTCGAACACCGGGGAGCTGTTTTTT. Filled out from reference TRBV19 and TRBJ2-2, the complete variable domain reads DGGITQSPKYLFRKEGQNVTLSCEQNLNHDAMYWYRQDPGQGLRLIYYSQIVNDFQKGDIAEGYSVSREKKESFPLTVTSAQKNPTAFYLCASSSWESNTGELFFGEGSRLTVL.

Remarks on this clone: A read error may account for a junction end that differs from germline. The rearrangement joins TRBV6-5 to TRBJ1-1; unclear D gene. The CDR3 spans 15 residues. The germline V gene encodes CDR1 MNHEY and CDR2 SVGAGI. The DNA of the CDR3 is TGTGTCAGCAGGTTAATATCCGGGGTGAACACTGAAGCTTTCTTT. Its protein product is CVSRLISGVNTEAFF.

J is TRBJ2-5 and V is TRBV7-2; TRBD1 matches 10 bases. Matching the DNA end better, TRBJ2-7 makes the J call doubtful. The germline CDR1 and CDR2 sequences are SGHTA and FQGNSA. CDR3 length equals 15 residues. DNA for the CDR3: TGTGCCAGCAGCTTAGCCGGGACAGGGGACTACGAGCAGTACTTC. It specifies CASSLAGTGDYEQYF.

This clone was recorded once. The CDR3 here is CASTDRGLLRGYTF. CDR3 nucleotide sequence: TGTGCCAGCACGGACAGGGGCCTGCTCCGAGGCTACACCTTC. The gene calls are TRBV2 and TRBJ1-2, with 9 bases lining up with TRBD1. The germline V gene encodes CDR1 SNHLY and CDR2 FYNNEI. This CDR3 has 14 amino acids. Losses at the gene ends were 7 bases for V and 8 bases for J; bases not matched to a gene: 11.

To note about this clone: A read error may account for a junction end that differs from germline. V gene TRBV20-1 combines with J gene TRBJ2-5; TRBD2 is a possible D gene (6 bases). CDR1 and CDR2 from the germline V gene are DFQATT and SNEGSKA (reference sequence). This CDR3 is built from 11 residues. Here the CDR3 DNA reads TGCAGTGCCAGAGGGAGGGAGACCCAGTACTTC. Protein product: CSARGRETQYF.

The chain is built from TRBV28 and TRBJ2-7; possible D gene TRBD1, 5 bases. V lost 5 bases to trimming and J lost 0 bases, with 14 bases between them. The CDR3 length is 15 residues. The germline V gene encodes CDR1 MDHEN and CDR2 SYDVKM. The chain's CDR3 is CASSLPTANSYEQYF. DNA of the CDR3: TGTGCCAGCAGTCTCCCGACAGCGAACTCCTACGAGCAGTACTTC.

V usage is TRBV5-1 and J usage is TRBJ2-2; tentatively, D is TRBD2 (6 bases). CDR3 length equals 15 residues. Germline values: CDR1 SGHRS, CDR2 YFSETQ. The germline V and J ends were trimmed by 4 bases and 2 bases, with 12 bases remaining between them. CDR3 region: CASSPGLINTGELFF. The CDR3 bases are TGCGCCAGCAGCCCGGGACTCATAAACACCGGGGAGCTGTTTTTT.

This chain joins TRBV2 and TRBJ1-5; tentative D call: TRBD1 (5 bases). Germline V gene sequence: CDR1 SNHLY, CDR2 FYNNEI. This CDR3 has 15 residues. V gave up 7 bases and J gave up 2 bases, with 15 bases separating them. The CDR3 sequence: CASKTQGIGNQPQHF. Written as DNA, the CDR3 is TGTGCCAGCAAAACGCAGGGAATAGGCAATCAGCCCCAGCATTTT.